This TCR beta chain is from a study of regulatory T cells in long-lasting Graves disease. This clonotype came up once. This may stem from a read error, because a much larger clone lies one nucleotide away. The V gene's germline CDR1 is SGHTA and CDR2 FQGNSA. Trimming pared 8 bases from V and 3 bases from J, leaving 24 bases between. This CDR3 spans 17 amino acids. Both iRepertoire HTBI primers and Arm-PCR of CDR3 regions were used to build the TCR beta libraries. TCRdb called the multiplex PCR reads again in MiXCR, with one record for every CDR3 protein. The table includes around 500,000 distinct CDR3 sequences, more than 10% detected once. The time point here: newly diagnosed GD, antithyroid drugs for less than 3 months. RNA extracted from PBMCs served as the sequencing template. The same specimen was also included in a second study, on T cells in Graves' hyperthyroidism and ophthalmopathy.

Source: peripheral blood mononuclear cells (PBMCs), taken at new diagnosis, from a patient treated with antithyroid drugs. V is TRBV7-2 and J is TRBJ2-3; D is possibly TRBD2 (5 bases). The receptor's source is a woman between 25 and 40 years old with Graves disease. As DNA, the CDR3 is TGTGCCAGCGCCCGACCCATGACATGGGAGAGGACAGATACGCAGTATTTT. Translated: CASARPMTWERTDTQYF. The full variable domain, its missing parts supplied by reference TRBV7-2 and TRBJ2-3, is GAGVSQSPSNKVTEKGKDVELRCDPISGHTALYWYRQSLGQGLEFLIYFQGNSAPDKSGLPSDRFSAERTGGSVSTLTIQRTQQEDSAVYLCASARPMTWERTDTQYFGPGTRLTVL.